This is a list of T cell receptor beta chains from one sample in a study of a mutant IDH1 vaccine in newly diagnosed glioma. Antigens for these TCRs are unknown. Assay used: immunoSEQ multiplex PCR; TCRdb lists only in-frame clones, some missing. Of more than 35,000 clones in the sample, 81% were seen once. The sample here was PBMCs, taken from a glioma patient whose treatment included an IDH1 peptide vaccine. The receptors shown here come from a woman aged 40 to 49 with glioma. Some clones in this sample may be carry-over from other donors' samples. The CDR3 runs from the conserved cysteine through the conserved F or W. Fields, in order: clone size, V gene, J gene, D gene, CDR3 protein, CDR3 DNA. A D gene is named only where the DNA matches it firmly. The size entry is marked missing in some rows and otherwise reads once, few, many or a size class.

NA	TRBV28	TRBJ2-7	TRBD1	CASSNRQGRKWSYEQYF	TGTGCCAGCAGTAATAGACAGGGACGAAAGTGGTCCTACGAGCAGTACTTC
NA	TRBV5-6	TRBJ2-2	NA	CASRGAGGGWNTGELFF	TGTGCCAGCCGGGGGGCAGGGGGCGGATGGAACACCGGGGAGCTGTTTTTT
NA	TRBV2	TRBJ1-6	NA	CASSLHGRPLHF	TGTGCCAGCTCTCTTCACGGGAGGCCCCTCCACTTT
NA	TRBV7-3	TRBJ2-7	NA	CASSFDLGGPYEQYF	TGTGCCAGCAGCTTCGATCTGGGAGGACCCTACGAGCAGTACTTC
NA	TRBV19	TRBJ2-2	NA	CASKHGELFF	TGTGCCAGTAAGCACGGGGAGCTGTTTTTT
NA	TRBV28	TRBJ2-1	TRBD2	CASRAGTSGYNEQFF	TGTGCCAGCAGAGCCGGGACTAGCGGCTACAATGAGCAGTTCTTC
once	TRBV11-2	TRBJ2-5	NA	CASSLAGHSQETQYF	TGTGCCAGCAGCTTAGCCGGACACAGCCAAGAGACCCAGTACTTC
NA	TRBV29-1	TRBJ2-1	NA	CSSRGPSLYNEQFF	TGCAGCAGTCGCGGGCCAAGCTTATACAATGAGCAGTTCTTC
NA	TRBV4-2	TRBJ1-3	NA	CASSQEGGEGYTIYF	TGTGCCAGCAGCCAAGAAGGTGGTGAGGGATACACCATATATTTT
NA	TRBV6-5	TRBJ2-7	NA	CAVRSQDTYGQYF	TGTGCCGTAAGGTCACAGGACACCTACGGGCAGTACTTC
few	TRBV4-3	TRBJ2-7	NA	CASSQVSGGGGEQYF	TGCGCCAGCAGCCAAGTTAGTGGAGGCGGTGGCGAGCAGTACTTC
NA	TRBV7-2	TRBJ1-5	NA	CASSLKGGPAPQHF	TGTGCCAGCAGCTTAAAGGGGGGCCCGGCGCCCCAGCATTTT
NA	TRBV6-5	TRBJ2-5	NA	CASSRSNLQETQYF	TGTGCCAGCAGCCGATCGAATCTCCAAGAGACCCAGTACTTC
NA	TRBV5-6	TRBJ2-1	NA	CASSLGASSYNEQFF	TGTGCCAGCAGCTTGGGGGCTAGCTCCTACAATGAGCAGTTCTTC
NA	TRBV6-5	TRBJ2-2	NA	CASSYVNRVSGELFF	TGTGCCAGCAGTTACGTTAACAGGGTCTCCGGGGAGCTGTTTTTT
NA	TRBV7-3	TRBJ2-1	TRBD2	CASSLRGGGLKHEQFF	TGTGCCAGCAGTTTGAGAGGCGGGGGGCTCAAACATGAGCAGTTCTTC
NA	TRBV9	TRBJ2-1	NA	CASSVAWGPGAYNEQFF	TGTGCCAGCAGCGTAGCTTGGGGACCGGGAGCTTACAATGAGCAGTTCTTC
NA	TRBV18	TRBJ1-1	NA	CASSPPTGHSEGAFF	TGTGCCAGCTCACCACCGACCGGACACTCCGAGGGGGCTTTCTTT
NA	TRBV28	TRBJ2-1	TRBD2	CASSLSTSGRRNEQFF	TGTGCCAGCAGTTTAAGTACTAGCGGGAGAAGGAATGAGCAGTTCTTC
NA	TRBV27	TRBJ1-4	NA	CASSSRPGTNEKLFF	TGTGCCAGCAGTTCCCGTCCGGGAACTAATGAAAAACTGTTTTTT
NA	TRBV19	TRBJ1-2	NA	CASSGRGYTF	TGTGCCAGTAGTGGTAGAGGCTACACCTTC
NA	TRBV5-6	TRBJ2-3	NA	CASSRWGDFTDTQYF	TGTGCCAGCAGCCGTTGGGGAGACTTCACAGATACGCAGTATTTT
once	TRBV4-3	TRBJ2-1	NA	CASSQEGNPYNEQFF	TGCGCCAGCAGCCAAGAAGGAAACCCCTACAATGAGCAGTTCTTC
NA	TRBV7-8	TRBJ1-6	NA	CASSLDWSPLHF	TGTGCCAGCAGCTTGGATTGGTCACCCCTCCACTTT
NA	TRBV9	TRBJ2-2	NA	CASSVGGATGELFF	TGTGCCAGCAGCGTAGGAGGGGCCACCGGGGAGCTGTTTTTT
NA	TRBV19	TRBJ1-4	NA	CASSQIGLEEKLFF	TGTGCCAGCAGTCAGATCGGGCTCGAGGAAAAACTGTTTTTT
NA	TRBV4-1	TRBJ1-2	TRBD1	CASSQDKGAGGGYTF	TGCGCCAGCAGCCAAGACAAGGGGGCTGGCGGAGGCTACACCTTC